Presented here are 10 T cell receptor beta chains from one specimen sequenced in a study of multiple sclerosis patients with progressive multifocal leukoencephalopathy. Produced via immunoSEQ multiplex PCR; TCRdb's table is partial and in-frame only. This sample has more than 30,000 clones, with 75% to 90% found just once. Documented time point: before natalizumab initiation. Sequenced input: PBMCs. These receptors were collected from a human donor with multiple sclerosis.

V is TRBV5-4 and J is TRBJ2-5; 7 positions match TRBD2. CDR1 SGHNT and CDR2 YYREEE come from the germline V gene (reference sequence). CDR3 length: 14 amino acids. V lost 4 bases, J lost 2 bases, and 5 bases stayed unmatched. CDR3 sequence: CASSSGAWQETQYF. CDR3 DNA sequence: TGTGCCAGCAGCAGCGGGGCATGGCAAGAGACCCAGTACTTC.

As for this clone: The same CDR3 is also encoded by other DNA sequences in this sample. The chain uses TRBV5-1 and TRBJ2-7; maybe TRBD1 (6 bases). This CDR3 region has 15 residues. With 0 bases removed from V and 4 bases from J, the gap between germline ends came to 14 bases. Per germline, CDR1 SGHRS and CDR2 YFSETQ. CDR3 bases: TGCGCCAGCAGCTTGGGGGCCCCAGGGGCATACGAGCAGTACTTC. Protein sequence: CASSLGAPGAYEQYF.

The genes are TRBV30 and TRBJ2-7; TRBD2 is a possible D gene (5 bases). The CDR3 covers 14 residues. V was pared by 0 bases and J by 3 bases, with 12 bases between. Per the germline V gene, CDR1 is GTSNPN and CDR2 is SVGIG (reference sequence). Written as DNA, the CDR3 is TGTGCCTGGAGTGTAGGTCGGGAAATCTACGAGCAGTACTTC. This translates into CAWSVGREIYEQYF.

The sample holds one count of this clone. The chain recombines TRBV21-1 with TRBJ2-1; TRBD2 reflects the table's D call only, with no check against the DNA. TRBV21-1 is classified as a pseudogene. CDR3 size: 15 residues. The CDR3 nucleotides read TGTGCCACCTCGAGGGGCTCCCGGGAGAAAAATGAGCAGTTCTTC. Its translation is CATSRGSREKNEQFF.

The chain uses TRBV10-2 and TRBJ2-3, with TRBD2 matching 8 bases. From germline, CDR1 is WSHSY and CDR2 SAAADI. The junction had 2 bases not matched to a gene; V was cut back by 2 bases and J by 1 base. This CDR3 has 15 amino acids. The CDR3, as DNA: TGCGCCAGCAGTGAGAAGACTAGCGGCACAGATACGCAGTATTTT. Residues: CASSEKTSGTDTQYF.

The chain joins TRBV19 to TRBJ1-5, with TRBD1 identical over 7 bases. V was pared by 3 bases and J by 4 bases, with 15 bases of the junction left unmatched. The germline V gene has CDR1 LNHDA and CDR2 SQIVND (reference sequence). The CDR3 is 18 amino acids. The CDR3 protein is CASSMYLWDSLFNQPQHF. CDR3 in DNA: TGTGCCAGTAGTATGTATTTGTGGGACAGCCTTTTTAATCAGCCCCAGCATTTT. The full variable domain, with the rest looked up from reference TRBV19 and TRBJ1-5, is DGGITQSPKYLFRKEGQNVTLSCEQNLNHDAMYWYRQDPGQGLRLIYYSQIVNDFQKGDIAEGYSVSREKKESFPLTVTSAQKNPTAFYLCASSMYLWDSLFNQPQHFGDGTRLSIL.

The chain is built from TRBV9 and TRBJ1-2; D unresolved. The germline gives CDR1 SGDLS, CDR2 YYNGEE. V lost 3 bases and J lost 8, with 17 bases in between. This CDR3 spans 14 amino acids. The DNA of the CDR3 is TGTGCCAGCAGCGCTAAAAGCCACGACGGAGGCTACACCTTC. Translating gives CASSAKSHDGGYTF.

The chain couples TRBV9 to TRBJ2-2; 10 bases are a match to TRBD1. The junction had 12 bases not matched to a gene; V was cut back by 3 bases and J by 7 bases. Germline CDR1 is SGDLS and CDR2 is YYNGEE. CDR3 length: 17 residues. The CDR3 region is CASSASPGTGADGELFF. Here the CDR3 DNA reads TGTGCCAGCAGCGCCTCCCCCGGGACAGGGGCCGACGGGGAGCTGTTTTTT.

This clone was observed a few times. This sequence joins TRBV4-3 and TRBJ1-1; possibly TRBD1 for D (6 bases). The CDR3 has 14 residues. V lost 1 base, J lost 4 bases, and 10 bases lay in between. Germline V gene sequence: CDR1 LGHNA, CDR2 YSLEER. The CDR3 nucleotides are TGCGCCAGCAGCCAAGTCTCCAGGGGCACTGAAGCTTTCTTT. Amino acid sequence: CASSQVSRGTEAFF.

The chain is built from TRBV7-9 and TRBJ2-3; D possibly uses TRBD1 or TRBD2 (7 bases each). The CDR3 runs 16 residues. Trimming removed 5 bases at V and 5 bases at J, with 20 bases between. Germline CDR1 is SEHNR and CDR2 is FQNEAQ (reference sequence). The CDR3: CASSVGGTGEGDTQYF. CDR3 nucleotide sequence: TGTGCCAGCAGCGTGGGGGGCACAGGGGAGGGAGATACGCAGTATTTT.